Given below is one T cell receptor (beta chain) in context. This clonotype was counted a few times. This receptor's antigen is unknown. Per-nucleotide qualities are absent, and no much larger clonotype sits a single base away. This entry belongs to a study of T-cell reconstitution after alpha-beta-depleted transplantation in children (dated by TCRdb to about 2016). Turning to the overall study: Using TCR repertoire profiling, the study followed T-cell immune reconstitution in a quantitative way in children after TCRalphabeta/CD19-depleted allogeneic hematopoietic cell transplantation. What the study reported, not specific to this receptor: In some patients, high TCRbeta diversity at day 60 was attributed to recipient T cells and intrathymic progenitors that had survived conditioning. Over subsequent months, a decline in hyperexpanded clone frequencies was noted, and after one year, T-cell counts and TCRbeta diversity were mostly ascribed to newly produced T cells. The apparently early recovery of alphabetaT-cell counts about two months after transplant reportedly depended on only several hundred rapidly expanded clones that came from non-depleted graft cells.

V is shortened by 8 bases, J by 8 bases, and the region joining them spans 19 bases. In the germline V gene, CDR1 corresponds to SQVTM and CDR2 to ANQGSEA. Taken from cysteine to phenylalanine, the CDR3 has 13 residues. The CDR3 DNA has 39 bases and is translated from base 1. Taken with the paper, the label for treatment or condition translates to: allogeneic hematopoietic cell transplantation with graft depleted of TCRalphabeta T cells and CD19 B cells. TCRalphabeta/CD19-depleted allogeneic hematopoietic cell grafts were given to the transplant recipients, all of whom were children. The method behind the library was PCR. TCRdb names Illumina HiSeq 2500 as the instrument used. To normalize quantification of the TCRbeta repertoire, the TCR libraries were built with molecular barcoding that relied on unique molecular identifiers. Using fastp trimming at Q25 and MiXCR clonotype assembly, TCRdb reanalyzed the public sequencing data and kept in-frame beta chains. Under each unique CDR3 protein, matching rows form one entry showing the most common genes and DNA. Here the sample has 300,000 or so distinct CDR3 sequences; around 20% occur a single time. Jointly, the top ten make up 9.5% to 13% of the sample.

The sequence is built from TRBV29-1 and TRBJ2-1, and possibly TRBD2, on 7 matching bases. The TCR comes from a male patient under 18 who had a stem cell transplant for acute lymphoblastic leukemia, so the T cells may come from the graft donor. Sequencing was performed on PBMCs, mostly from graft donor cells, taken 180 days after TCRalphabeta/CD19-depleted stem cell transplant. For the CDR3, the sequence is CSFPRGALDEQFF. In nucleotide form, the sequence is TGCAGCTTCCCCCGGGGGGCGCTTGATGAGCAGTTCTTC.